This T cell receptor (beta chain) was profiled in a study of response to subunit inactivated influenza vaccine (dated by TCRdb to 2017 to 2018). In terms of the full investigation: Deep quantitative profiling of the T cell receptor repertoire was used in the study to follow responses to a trivalent subunit inactivated influenza vaccine. Study-wide findings and limitations: It was suggested by the authors that each seasonal influenza vaccination may recruit only a limited number of new T cells.

The germline V end is reduced by 5 bases and the J end by 6 bases; junction bases left unmatched: 6. The CDR3 sequence holds 13 residues, the cysteine and phenylalanine included. Solely the CDR3 DNA is kept, with 39 bases framed from the first base. From a lookup of the germline V gene, CDR1 and CDR2 are SGHVS and FQNEAQ. Libraries were made using RT-PCR. The sequencing machine was an Illumina HiSeq 2500. Clones were called with MiXCR by TCRdb after fastp trimmed the public reads at Q25, and only in-frame beta chains were retained. A single entry per CDR3 protein holds the most common genes and DNA from its merged rows. In this sample the table shows roughly 760,000 distinct CDR3 sequences, 21% of which occur a single time. The biggest ten clones account for 10% to 13% of the sample. With respect to this clonotype: The antigen it binds to is not known. One base away there is no much larger clone; base qualities are not given.

This sample comprised PBMCs from blood, obtained about 5 days after vaccination. The TCR was taken from a man aged 50 or older who received an inactivated influenza vaccine. Donor details come from another sample of the same person, matched by shared clones. The chain is encoded by TRBV7-8 joined to TRBJ2-7; 8 central bases correspond to TRBD2. The CDR3 protein: CASSRGLAGEQYF. The DNA sequence is as follows: TGTGCCAGCAGCAGAGGACTAGCCGGCGAGCAGTACTTC.